One and the same sample provided the 24 T cell receptor beta chains below, sequenced in a study of T cell clones after liver transplantation. The repertoire was sequenced with immunoSEQ multiplex PCR; TCRdb's copy has only in-frame clones and lacks some. The sample records roughly 100,000 clones, more than 75% being singletons. The material sequenced was CD4+ T cells from blood, taken before liver transplant. Receptor source: a human donor who received a liver transplant.

The genes are TRBV27 and TRBJ2-5; tentatively, D is TRBD1 or TRBD2 (5 bases each). The V gene lost 3 bases and the J gene lost 11 bases, with 16 bases spanning the gap. The CDR3 spans 13 residues. Germline CDR1 and CDR2: MNHEY and SMNVEV (reference sequence). The CDR3 bases are TGTGCCAGCAGTTTGGGTCGGGGCCTCACTCAGTACTTC. Protein sequence: CASSLGRGLTQYF.

This sequence joins TRBV27 and TRBJ2-1; the D gene is possibly TRBD1 (6 bases). This CDR3 contains 14 residues. Germline assignment: CDR1 MNHEY and CDR2 SMNVEV (reference sequence). Trimming left V 6 bases short and J 2 bases short, with 11 bases between. The CDR3 region has the DNA TGTGCCAGCAGATCGGACAGCCCCTACAATGAGCAGTTCTTC. It encodes CASRSDSPYNEQFF.

This clone has a count of ten or more. This rearrangement joins TRBV5-8 to TRBJ1-2, with D possibly being TRBD1 (5 bases). Germline CDR1 reads SGHTS; CDR2 reads YDEGEE. The CDR3 is 14 amino acids. The ends were cut back, 7 bases at V and 0 bases at J, with 13 bases in the middle. The CDR3 protein is CASPAGGTNYGYTF. CDR3 DNA sequence: TGTGCCAGCCCCGCGGGGGGGACTAACTATGGCTACACCTTC.

This chain uses TRBV5-1 with TRBJ2-3; possible D gene TRBD2, 6 bases. V was shortened by 0 bases and J by 2 bases, with 10 bases between the two germline ends. This CDR3 is built from 15 residues. Germline V gene sequence: CDR1 SGHRS, CDR2 YFSETQ. Here the CDR3 reads CASSLAGLITDTQYF. Written as DNA, the CDR3 is TGCGCCAGCAGCTTGGCGGGACTCATCACAGATACGCAGTATTTT.

This sequence joins TRBV6-5 and TRBJ1-2; 7 bases line up with TRBD1. CDR1 MNHEY and CDR2 SVGAGI come from the germline V gene. The ends lost 6 bases at V and 4 bases at J; junction bases unmatched: 8. The CDR3 totals 14 residues. The CDR3 sequence: CASRPFTGAYGYTF. The CDR3, as DNA: TGTGCCAGCAGGCCTTTTACAGGGGCCTATGGCTACACCTTC.

The V gene is TRBV30, the J gene TRBJ1-5; 7 bases line up with TRBD1. This CDR3 contains 17 residues. Germline CDR1 is GTSNPN and CDR2 is SVGIG (reference sequence). V was clipped by 3 bases and J by 4 bases; unmatched bases: 15. The CDR3 region is CAWRPRDSRPLNQPQHF. CDR3 DNA: TGTGCCTGGAGACCCCGGGACAGCAGGCCCCTTAATCAGCCCCAGCATTTT.

This chain uses TRBV9 with TRBJ2-7; 9 nucleotides align to TRBD2. Unmatched junction bases numbered 12, after V lost 2 bases and J lost 6 bases. Germline loops: CDR1 SGDLS, CDR2 YYNGEE. The CDR3 runs 16 residues. The CDR3 bases are TGTGCCAGCAGCGTTAGCGGGAGTCCACCCTCGGGCGAGCAGTACTTC. This gives the protein CASSVSGSPPSGEQYF.

The CDR3 loop reads CASSKGTGSTNEKLFF. CDR3 nucleotides: TGCGCCAGCAGCAAGGGAACAGGATCAACTAATGAAAAACTGTTTTTT. This sequence joins TRBV5-1 and TRBJ1-4; possibly TRBD1 for D (5 bases). Between the trimmed V and J ends, which lost 4 bases and 0 bases, there was a span of 13 bases. This CDR3 region has 16 residues. Germline V gives CDR1 SGHRS, CDR2 YFSETQ. Using reference TRBV5-1 and TRBJ1-4 for the parts outside the CDR3, the full variable domain is KAGVTQTPRYLIKTRGQQVTLSCSPISGHRSVSWYQQTPGQGLQFLFEYFSETQRNKGNFPGRFSGRQFSNSRSEMNVSTLELGDSALYLCASSKGTGSTNEKLFFGSGTQLSVL.

The chain couples TRBV28 to TRBJ2-5; unclear D gene. Trimming stripped 8 bases from V and 0 bases from J, with 10 bases between. The CDR3 spans 13 residues. Per the germline V gene, CDR1 is MDHEN and CDR2 is SYDVKM. In DNA form, the CDR3 reads TGTGCCAGCTCACTCGGGTACCAAGAGACCCAGTACTTC. Its translation: CASSLGYQETQYF.

Regarding this clone: A much larger clone sits a single nucleotide away, making a read error possible. The same CDR3 arises from other DNA sequences in this sample as well. The V gene is TRBV7-6, the J gene TRBJ1-5; D is unclear. This CDR3 is 13 amino acids long. CDR1 and CDR2 (germline): SGHVS, FNYEAQ. Trimming cost V 5 bases and J 2 bases, with 7 bases left between them. The CDR3 protein is CASSPLGNQPQHF. The DNA for the CDR3 is TGTGCCAGCAGCCCCTTGGGCAATCAGCCCCAGCATTTT.

This chain uses TRBV29-1 with TRBJ2-1; TRBD2 matches 14 bases. Germline V gene sequence: CDR1 SQVTM, CDR2 ANQGSEA. The V and J ends lost 7 bases and 8 bases, in that order; junction bases with no gene match: 7. There are 14 residues in the CDR3. The CDR3 spells CSAKRTSGRYEQFF. The DNA of the CDR3 is TGCAGCGCTAAAAGGACTAGCGGGAGGTATGAGCAGTTCTTC.

The genes are TRBV6-5 and TRBJ1-5, with D unclear. Deletions cut 5 bases from V and 9 bases from J, with 17 bases between. CDR3 length: 14 residues. In germline, CDR1 is MNHEY, CDR2 SVGAGI. CDR3 amino acids: CASSIKRSDVPQHF. The DNA of the CDR3 is TGTGCCAGCAGTATCAAACGGTCGGACGTGCCCCAGCATTTT.

The chain combines TRBV18 with TRBJ1-1, with D possibly TRBD1 on 5 matching bases. CDR3 length: 15 amino acids. V shed 2 bases and J shed 6 bases, with 16 bases lying between them. Germline loops: CDR1 KGHSH, CDR2 LQKENI. The CDR3 loop is CASSPNTIWGSEAFF. The CDR3 region has the DNA TGTGCCAGCTCACCAAACACAATTTGGGGCTCTGAAGCTTTCTTT.

This clone has more than one count but fewer than ten. V gene TRBV7-9 combines with J gene TRBJ2-6; a weak D match, TRBD1 (6 bases). The CDR3 runs to 16 residues. The germline V gene has CDR1 SEHNR and CDR2 FQNEAQ (reference sequence). The germline V and J ends were trimmed by 4 bases and 2 bases, with 12 bases remaining between them. The CDR3 sequence: CASSSRTATGANVLTF. DNA of the CDR3: TGTGCCAGCAGCTCGAGGACAGCAACTGGGGCCAACGTCCTGACTTTC.

The rearrangement uses TRBV28 and TRBJ1-4; D perhaps matches TRBD1 (5 bases). The V gene's germline CDR1 is MDHEN and CDR2 SYDVKM. The CDR3 consists of 16 residues. Trimming cost V 3 bases and J 0 bases, with 11 bases left between them. The CDR3 nucleotides read TGTGCCAGCAGTTTGGCAGGGACTGCAACTAATGAAAAACTGTTTTTT. Amino acid sequence: CASSLAGTATNEKLFF.

The V call is TRBV19, the J call TRBJ1-1; D unclear. This CDR3 spans 14 amino acids. V shed 6 bases and J shed 5 bases, with 16 bases lying between them. The germline V gene encodes CDR1 LNHDA and CDR2 SQIVND (reference sequence). The CDR3 here is CASSIYRGRTEAFF. CDR3 in DNA: TGTGCCAGTAGCATATACCGAGGTCGGACTGAAGCTTTCTTT.

The chain has TRBV5-8 and TRBJ1-1; TRBD1 aligns across 8 bases. Losses at the gene ends were 4 bases for V and 5 bases for J; bases not matched to a gene: 7. The CDR3 sequence is 14 residues long. Germline V CDR1 and CDR2: SGHTS, YDEGEE. CDR3 DNA sequence: TGTGCCAGCAGCAGAAAACAGGGGGGGACTGAAGCTTTCTTT. Its protein is CASSRKQGGTEAFF.

This clone was found once. This rearrangement joins TRBV19 to TRBJ1-1, with D possibly being TRBD1 (5 bases). The CDR3 runs 14 residues. CDR1 is LNHDA and CDR2 is SQIVND in the germline V gene (reference sequence). Trimming took 6 bases from V and 1 from J, leaving 12 bases between them. CDR3: CASRTGTANTEAFF. In nucleotides, the CDR3 is TGTGCCAGTAGGACCGGGACGGCGAACACTGAAGCTTTCTTT.

This clone was found a few times. The chain has TRBV7-8 and TRBJ2-1; 7 bases fit TRBD2. The CDR3 extends over 16 amino acids. The germline V gene has CDR1 SGHVS and CDR2 FQNEAQ. V lost 5 bases and J lost 8; bases outside the gene matches: 15. The CDR3 loop reads CASSPIPGPREDEQFF. As DNA, the CDR3 is TGTGCCAGCAGCCCGATCCCGGGACCCCGGGAGGATGAGCAGTTCTTC. Variable domain in full (rest from reference TRBV7-8 and TRBJ2-1): GAGVSQSPRYKVAKRGQDVALRCDPISGHVSLFWYQQALGQGPEFLTYFQNEAQLDKSGLPSDRFFAERPEGSVSTLKIQRTQQEDSAVYLCASSPIPGPREDEQFFGPGTRLTVL.

The V and J genes are TRBV19 and TRBJ2-7; D is unclear. This CDR3 has 13 residues. Trimming took off 6 bases at V and 2 bases at J, with 11 bases between the two ends. CDR1 and CDR2 from the germline V gene are LNHDA and SQIVND (reference sequence). This chain's CDR3 is CASSQTGTYEQYF. CDR3 DNA sequence: TGTGCCAGTAGCCAGACTGGAACCTACGAGCAGTACTTC.

This chain uses TRBV6-1 with TRBJ2-3; weak D call: TRBD2 (6 bases). The CDR3 loop spans 15 amino acids. Looked up from germline, CDR1 is MNHNS and CDR2 is SASEGT. Between the trimmed V and J ends, which lost 2 bases and 6 bases, there was a span of 15 bases. The CDR3 DNA sequence: TGTGCCAGCAGTGAACGTAGCGGCCGAGGGGATACGCAGTATTTT. Protein product: CASSERSGRGDTQYF.

The rearrangement links TRBV6-1 to TRBJ1-3, with a weak D call TRBD1 (6 bases). This CDR3 is built from 18 residues. Per the germline V gene, CDR1 is MNHNS and CDR2 is SASEGT. V was shortened by 0 bases and J by 4 bases, with 19 bases between the two germline ends. CDR3 residues: CASSEALPGGAGGNTIYF. In nucleotides, the CDR3 is TGTGCCAGCAGTGAAGCGCTTCCCGGGGGCGCGGGAGGAAACACCATATATTTT.

This clone was seen only once. The chain joins TRBV2 to TRBJ2-5; weak D call: TRBD1 (6 bases). This CDR3 comprises 13 residues. CDR1 is SNHLY and CDR2 is FYNNEI in the germline V gene. V was trimmed by 5 bases and J by 0 bases, leaving 7 bases between them. CDR3 in DNA: TGTGCCAGCAGTCGGGACAACCAAGAGACCCAGTACTTC. It codes for CASSRDNQETQYF.

This clone was observed a single time. The V call is TRBV6-1, the J call TRBJ1-1; no clear D gene. The germline V gene encodes CDR1 MNHNS and CDR2 SASEGT. The CDR3 is made up of 14 amino acids. V lost 7 bases and J lost 1, with 13 bases in between. The CDR3 coding sequence is TGTGCCAGCACCGGGTCGGGCAAGAACACTGAAGCTTTCTTT. Residues: CASTGSGKNTEAFF.